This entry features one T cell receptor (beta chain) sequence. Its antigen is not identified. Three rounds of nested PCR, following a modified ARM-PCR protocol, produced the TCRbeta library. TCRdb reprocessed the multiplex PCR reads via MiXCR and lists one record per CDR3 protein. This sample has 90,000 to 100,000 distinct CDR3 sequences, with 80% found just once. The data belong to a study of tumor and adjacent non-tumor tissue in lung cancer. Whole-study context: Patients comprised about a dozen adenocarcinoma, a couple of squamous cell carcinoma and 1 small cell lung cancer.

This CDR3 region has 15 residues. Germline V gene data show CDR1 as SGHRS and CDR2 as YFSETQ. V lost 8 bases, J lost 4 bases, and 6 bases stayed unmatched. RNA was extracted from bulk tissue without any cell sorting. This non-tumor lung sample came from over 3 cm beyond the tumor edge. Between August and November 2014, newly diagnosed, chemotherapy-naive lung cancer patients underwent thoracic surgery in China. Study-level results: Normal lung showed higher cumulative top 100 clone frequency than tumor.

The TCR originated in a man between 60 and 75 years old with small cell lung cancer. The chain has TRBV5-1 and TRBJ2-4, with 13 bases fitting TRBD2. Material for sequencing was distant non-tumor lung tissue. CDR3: CASSGTSGIKNIQYF. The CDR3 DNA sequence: TGCGCCAGTAGCGGGACTAGCGGGATAAAAAACATTCAGTACTTC.